This TCR beta chain emerged from a study of metastatic and nonmetastatic thyroid tumors. Looking at the study overall: From malignant and benign thyroid patients, repertoires in blood and in tumor or nodule tissue were compared.

Under the authors' procedure: Clinicopathological groups of papillary thyroid cancer showed CDR3 differences that were used to build a distant-metastasis classifier. TCRdb used MiXCR to call clones anew from the PCR reads. These V and J calls originate from TCRdb's pipeline instead of the authors' own analysis. The sample shows roughly 58,000 clones, 4% to 5% of them seen only once. Thyroid surgery was performed in patients who had received no treatment beforehand. This clone was seen at least ten times. The antigen is undetermined. Study observations and caveats: Reported TCR beta diversity, measured in blood and tumor, was significantly higher for malignant thyroid tumors than for benign nodules.

After removal of 4 bases from V and 5 bases from J, the junction contained 9 bases not matched to a gene. Germline V CDR1 and CDR2: SGDLS, YYNGEE. This CDR3 is 16 amino acids long. The specimen sequenced was blood. The chain carries TRBV9 and TRBJ2-3, with TRBD2 identical over 11 bases. The receptor was isolated from a female donor with papillary thyroid cancer or a benign thyroid nodule (not recorded which). Some clones in this sample may be carry-over from other donors' samples. DNA of the CDR3: TGTGCCAGCAGCCCGGATTTAGCGGGAGGGAAAGATACGCAGTATTTT. Protein product: CASSPDLAGGKDTQYF.